This T cell receptor beta chain was sequenced during a study of OX40 agonist ivuxolimab in advanced cancers. Study summary: Patients in the trial were receiving intravenous ivuxolimab every 2 weeks, at doses of 0.01 to 10 mg/kg. Patients undergoing dose escalation presented with hepatocellular carcinoma, melanoma, renal cell or head and neck cancer. Eligibility rules accepted prior anti-PD-1, anti-PD-L1 or anti-CTLA-4 therapy, and around 44% had some. Notes on the study in general: On average, a greater number of expanded clones characterised CD8+ T cells relative to CD4+.

This CDR3 spans 16 amino acids. The germline V gene has CDR1 SGHAT and CDR2 FQNNGV. The junction had 6 bases not matched to a gene; V was cut back by 1 base and J by 5 bases. TCRdb keeps only in-frame clones here, not all; method: immunoSEQ multiplex PCR. The table includes around 64,000 clones, roughly 84% detected once. Concerning this clone: The target antigen is unknown.

This chain uses TRBV11-2 with TRBJ2-5, with TRBD1 identical over 11 bases. The TCR was taken from an adult with an advanced solid tumor such as melanoma, head and neck, liver or kidney cancer. The sequenced sample was CD4+ or CD8+ T cells sorted from blood, obtained in a trial of the OX40 agonist ivuxolimab. CDR3 protein: CASSLGTGGEAETQYF. CDR3 nucleotide sequence: TGTGCCAGCAGCTTAGGGACAGGGGGCGAGGCGGAGACCCAGTACTTC.